These 19 T cell receptor beta chains were all obtained from the same sample, sequenced in a study of identical twins. From the 5' RACE reads, TCRdb called clonotypes with MiXCR, one entry per CDR3 protein. The sample holds about 1.7 million distinct CDR3 sequences, roughly a third seen once. The sample consisted of cord blood. These receptors all stem from a newborn girl in good health.

The gene calls are TRBV5-1 and TRBJ1-4, with D unresolved. CDR1 and CDR2 (germline): SGHRS, YFSETQ. Trimming shortened V by 2 bases and J by 4 bases, and 9 bases separated the two germline ends. The CDR3 contains 14 residues. CDR3 DNA: TGCGCCAGCAGCTTTGAGGCACATAATGAAAAACTGTTTTTT. It codes for CASSFEAHNEKLFF. Looking up the rest from reference TRBV5-1 and TRBJ1-4 gives the full variable domain: KAGVTQTPRYLIKTRGQQVTLSCSPISGHRSVSWYQQTPGQGLQFLFEYFSETQRNKGNFPGRFSGRQFSNSRSEMNVSTLELGDSALYLCASSFEAHNEKLFFGSGTQLSVL.

V is TRBV24-1 and J is TRBJ2-3; D might be TRBD1 or TRBD2, each matching 5 bases. Germline CDR1 reads KGHDR; CDR2 reads SFDVKD. V lost 4 bases and J lost 8, with 9 bases in between. This CDR3 contains 12 residues. CDR3 sequence (DNA): TGTGCCACCAGTGACTCCGGGGCTACGCAGTATTTT. The encoded protein is CATSDSGATQYF.

The gene calls are TRBV20-1 and TRBJ2-3, with D uncertain. This CDR3 is built from 12 residues. Trimming shortened V by 3 bases and J by 4 bases, and 8 bases separated the two germline ends. Germline CDR1 and CDR2: DFQATT and SNEGSKA (reference sequence). DNA for the CDR3: TGCAGTGCTAGTGCCGCAGCAGATACGCAGTATTTT. Translating gives CSASAAADTQYF.

In this sample, this clonotype turned up many times. This chain uses TRBV20-1 with TRBJ1-2, with 9 bases that match TRBD1. The germline gives CDR1 DFQATT, CDR2 SNEGSKA (reference sequence). The CDR3 runs to 15 residues. With V trimmed by 6 bases and J by 0 bases, 8 bases remained unmatched. As DNA, the CDR3 is TGCAGTGCCCCCGGGACAGGGCCAGCTAACTATGGCTACACCTTC. Translation: CSAPGTGPANYGYTF.

The J gene is TRBJ2-5, the V gene TRBV20-1; 8 bases agree with TRBD2. The V segment lost 3 bases and the J segment 11 bases; nucleotides outside the gene matches: 14. The CDR3 contains 14 residues. Germline V CDR1 and CDR2: DFQATT, SNEGSKA (reference sequence). The CDR3 here is CSARGTRGYNEQYF. The CDR3 DNA sequence: TGCAGTGCTAGGGGGACTAGGGGATACAATGAGCAGTACTTC.

Worth noting for this clonotype: At one end, the junction sequence differs from germline, possibly due to a read error. This sequence joins TRBV7-7 and TRBJ2-1, with 9 bases identical to TRBD2. From germline, CDR1 is SSHAT and CDR2 FNYEAQ (reference sequence). The CDR3 extends over 15 amino acids. The CDR3 DNA follows: TGTGCTAGCAGCTTAGGGGGTAGCGGGAGCGTTGAGCAGTTCTTC. This encodes CASSLGGSGSVEQFF.

This clonotype was observed many times. The gene calls are TRBV29-1 and TRBJ2-1; D unresolved. Looked up from germline, CDR1 is SQVTM and CDR2 is ANQGSEA. The CDR3 is 12 residues long. Between the trimmed V and J ends, which lost 4 bases and 8 bases, there was a span of 12 bases. CDR3 nucleotide sequence: TGCAGCGTTGCCGAGGTAGGCCATGAGCAGTTCTTC. It codes for CSVAEVGHEQFF.

This clonotype is a singleton in its sample. One junction end disagrees with the germline gene, perhaps due to a read error. The chain recombines TRBV4-2 with TRBJ1-3; tentative D call: TRBD1 (5 bases). CDR3 size: 15 residues. Germline assignment: CDR1 LGHNA and CDR2 YNFKEQ. In DNA, the CDR3 is TGTGCCAGCAGCCAAGATTGGGGCTCTGGAAGCACCATATATTTT. Encoded protein: CASSQDWGSGSTIYF.

Only a few counts were recorded for this clonotype. The chain couples TRBV27 to TRBJ2-2, with 8 bases identical to TRBD1. The CDR3 sequence is 15 residues long. Losses at the gene ends were 3 bases for V and 6 bases for J; bases not matched to a gene: 6. Germline lookup yields CDR1 MNHEY and CDR2 SMNVEV (reference sequence). The CDR3 DNA sequence: TGTGCCAGCAGTTTCGGCAGGGGGCTTGCCGGGGAGCTGTTTTTT. Its protein is CASSFGRGLAGELFF.

This rearrangement joins TRBV5-6 to TRBJ2-3; no reliable D call. CDR1 SGHDT and CDR2 YYEEEE come from the germline V gene. V lost 2 bases and J lost 4, with 11 bases in between. The CDR3 spans 14 residues. As DNA, the CDR3 is TGTGCCAGCAGCTTCGACTTGAGCTCAGATACGCAGTATTTT. This codes for CASSFDLSSDTQYF.

The chain joins TRBV15 to TRBJ2-5; 8 nucleotides match TRBD1. Per the germline V gene, CDR1 is LNHNV and CDR2 is YYDKDF (reference sequence). Trimming removed 6 bases from V and 5 bases from J; junction bases left unmatched: 11. This CDR3 has 15 amino acids. CDR3 region: CATSKPTGGTETQYF. The CDR3 region has the DNA TGTGCCACCAGTAAACCAACAGGGGGTACTGAGACCCAGTACTTC.

This clonotype was counted a few times. This chain links TRBV19 with TRBJ1-2; 8 bases line up with TRBD1. Losses at the gene ends were 6 bases for V and 4 bases for J; bases not matched to a gene: 10. The CDR3 loop spans 15 amino acids. The germline V gene encodes CDR1 LNHDA and CDR2 SQIVND (reference sequence). In DNA, the CDR3 is TGTGCCAGTAGCACGCACCTGACAGGGGTCTATGGCTACACCTTC. Its translation is CASSTHLTGVYGYTF. Filled out from reference TRBV19 and TRBJ1-2, the complete variable domain reads DGGITQSPKYLFRKEGQNVTLSCEQNLNHDAMYWYRQDPGQGLRLIYYSQIVNDFQKGDIAEGYSVSREKKESFPLTVTSAQKNPTAFYLCASSTHLTGVYGYTFGSGTRLTVV.

The V gene is TRBV6-1, the J gene TRBJ2-7; D is uncertain. The germline V gene has CDR1 MNHNS and CDR2 SASEGT. Trimming shortened V by 4 bases and J by 5 bases, and 12 bases separated the two germline ends. This CDR3 is built from 13 residues. CDR3 amino acids: CASSGGELHEQYF. For the CDR3, the DNA is TGTGCCAGCAGTGGTGGAGAGCTCCACGAGCAGTACTTC.

This clonotype was seen a few times. The gene calls are TRBV28 and TRBJ2-7, with 13 bases identical to TRBD2. The CDR3 is 16 residues long. Looked up from germline, CDR1 is MDHEN and CDR2 is SYDVKM. Trimming removed 4 bases from V and 2 bases from J; junction bases left unmatched: 5. CDR3 bases: TGTGCCAGCAGTTCACCCGGGACTAGCGGGACCTACGAGCAGTACTTC. Translated, it gives CASSSPGTSGTYEQYF.

The chain couples TRBV9 to TRBJ2-3, with 8 bases lining up with TRBD2. The germline V gene has CDR1 SGDLS and CDR2 YYNGEE. The CDR3 is made up of 18 amino acids. V shed 4 bases, J shed 1 base, and the junction held 14 bases outside the gene matches. The CDR3 spells CASSPSLSFGGGTDTQYF. CDR3 DNA sequence: TGTGCCAGCAGCCCCTCTCTATCTTTCGGGGGGGGCACAGATACGCAGTATTTT.

This clonotype was found a few times. The chain recombines TRBV3-1 with TRBJ2-5; D possibly corresponds to TRBD2 (6 bases). Trimming pared 1 base from V and 3 bases from J, leaving 12 bases between. Germline V CDR1 and CDR2: LGHDT, YNNKEL (reference sequence). The CDR3 is made up of 15 amino acids. CDR3 sequence (DNA): TGTGCCAGCAGCCAAGTGTTAGCGGCCAAAGAGACCCAGTACTTC. Its protein is CASSQVLAAKETQYF.

The CDR3 protein is CSARDGGGANTEAFF. In DNA, the CDR3 is TGCAGTGCTAGAGATGGCGGGGGGGCGAACACTGAAGCTTTCTTT. V and J are TRBV20-1 and TRBJ1-1, with TRBD1 as a possible D gene (6 bases). Germline V gives CDR1 DFQATT, CDR2 SNEGSKA (reference sequence). The CDR3 consists of 15 residues. V was shortened by 0 bases and J by 1 base, with 12 bases between the two germline ends.

Notes on this clonotype: An end of the junction differs from the germline gene, which may be a read error. The chain carries TRBV7-2 and TRBJ2-7; 9 nucleotides agree with TRBD1. This CDR3 is 14 amino acids long. Germline-derived CDR1 and CDR2 are SGHTA and FQGNSA. CDR3 in amino acids: CASSLGQGSYERYF. CDR3 DNA: TGTGCCAGCAGTTTGGGACAGGGCTCCTACGAGCGGTACTTC. Variable domain in full (rest from reference TRBV7-2 and TRBJ2-7): GAGVSQSPSNKVTEKGKDVELRCDPISGHTALYWYRQSLGQGLEFLIYFQGNSAPDKSGLPSDRFSAERTGGSVSTLTIQRTQQEDSAVYLCASSLGQGSYERYFGPGTRLTVT.

The V gene is TRBV29-1, the J gene TRBJ1-5, with D possibly TRBD1 on 6 matching bases. Germline CDR1 is SQVTM and CDR2 is ANQGSEA. This CDR3 is 12 amino acids long. As DNA, the CDR3 is TGCAGTGTCAGGGGTAGCAATCAGCCCCAGCATTTT. It specifies CSVRGSNQPQHF. The full variable domain, with the rest looked up from reference TRBV29-1 and TRBJ1-5, is SAVISQKPSRDICQRGTSLTIQCQVDSQVTMMFWYRQQPGQSLTLIATANQGSEATYESGFVIDKFPISRPNLTFSTLTVSNMSPEDSSIYLCSVRGSNQPQHFGDGTRLSIL.